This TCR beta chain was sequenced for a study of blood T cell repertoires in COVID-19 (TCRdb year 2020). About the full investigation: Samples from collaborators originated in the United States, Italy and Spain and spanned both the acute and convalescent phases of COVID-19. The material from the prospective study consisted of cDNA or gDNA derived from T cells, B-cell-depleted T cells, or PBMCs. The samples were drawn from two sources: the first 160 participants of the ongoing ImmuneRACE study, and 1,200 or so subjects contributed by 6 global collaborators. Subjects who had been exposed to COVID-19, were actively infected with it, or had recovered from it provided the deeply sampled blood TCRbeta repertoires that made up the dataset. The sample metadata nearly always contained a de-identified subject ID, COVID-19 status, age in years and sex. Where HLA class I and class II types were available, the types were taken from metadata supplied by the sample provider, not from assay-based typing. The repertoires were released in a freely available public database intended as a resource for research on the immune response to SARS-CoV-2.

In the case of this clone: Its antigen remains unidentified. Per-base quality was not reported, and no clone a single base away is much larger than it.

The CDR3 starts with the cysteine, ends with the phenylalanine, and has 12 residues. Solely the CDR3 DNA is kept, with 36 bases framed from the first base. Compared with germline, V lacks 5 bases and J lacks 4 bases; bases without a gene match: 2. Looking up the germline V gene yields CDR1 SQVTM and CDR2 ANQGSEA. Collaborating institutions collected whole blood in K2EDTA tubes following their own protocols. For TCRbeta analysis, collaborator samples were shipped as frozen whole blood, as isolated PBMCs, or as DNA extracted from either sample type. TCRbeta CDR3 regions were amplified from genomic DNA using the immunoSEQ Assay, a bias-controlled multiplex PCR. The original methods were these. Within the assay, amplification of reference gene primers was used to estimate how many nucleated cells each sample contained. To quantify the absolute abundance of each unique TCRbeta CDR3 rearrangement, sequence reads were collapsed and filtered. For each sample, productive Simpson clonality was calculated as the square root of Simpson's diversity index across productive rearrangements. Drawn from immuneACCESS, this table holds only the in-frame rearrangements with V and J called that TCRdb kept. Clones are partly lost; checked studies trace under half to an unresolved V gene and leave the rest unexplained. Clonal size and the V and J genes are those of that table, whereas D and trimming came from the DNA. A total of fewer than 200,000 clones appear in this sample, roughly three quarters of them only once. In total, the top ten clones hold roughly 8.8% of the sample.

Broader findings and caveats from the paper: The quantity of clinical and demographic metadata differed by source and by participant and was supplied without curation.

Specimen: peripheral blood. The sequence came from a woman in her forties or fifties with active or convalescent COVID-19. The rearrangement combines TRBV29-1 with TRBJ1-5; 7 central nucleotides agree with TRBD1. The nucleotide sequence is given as TGCAGCGTTTTACAGGGGAATCAGCCCCAGCATTTT. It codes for CSVLQGNQPQHF.